A selection of T cell receptor beta chains follows, all from one sample in a study of early T cells in non-severe SARS-CoV-2 infection. MiXCR, run by TCRdb on the 5' RACE reads, gives a single entry per CDR3 protein. The sample shows 45,000 to 65,000 distinct CDR3 sequences, roughly 9.2% of them seen only once. What was sequenced was whole blood. The receptors originated from an adult who was a healthcare worker with PCR-confirmed SARS-CoV-2 infection or an uninfected control (not recorded which). Each CDR3 is given with its conserved first and last residue. D genes are given only for firm matches. Expanded clones are given a class, and other clones once, few, many or no size at all.

TRBV19	-	-	TRBJ2-1	CASSQGRLANNEQFF	TGTGCCAGTAGTCAGGGACGCCTAGCTAACAATGAGCAGTTCTTC
TRBV7-2	TRBD2	many	TRBJ2-3	CASSLRGGSTDTQYF	TGTGCCAGCAGCTTACGCGGGGGTAGCACAGATACGCAGTATTTT
TRBV6-5	-	few	TRBJ1-5	CASSYGESQPQHF	TGTGCCAGCAGTTACGGGGAAAGTCAGCCCCAGCATTTT
TRBV5-6	-	many	TRBJ1-6	CASSLASSSYNSPLHF	TGTGCCAGCAGCTTGGCCTCGAGCTCCTATAATTCACCCCTCCACTTT
TRBV14	-	many	TRBJ2-1	CASSQPGGRPPGTEQFF	TGTGCCAGCAGCCAACCTGGTGGGCGTCCCCCGGGGACTGAGCAGTTCTTC
TRBV7-3	-	many	TRBJ2-1	CASSPGPNNEQFF	TGTGCCAGCAGCCCCGGGCCGAACAATGAGCAGTTCTTC
TRBV6-6	TRBD2	many	TRBJ2-2	CAPAGGDSTGELFF	TGTGCCCCGGCGGGAGGGGACAGCACCGGGGAGCTGTTTTTT
TRBV11-2	-	-	TRBJ2-2	CASSSLRGNTGELFF	TGTGCCAGCAGCTCTCTCCGGGGGAACACCGGGGAGCTGTTTTTT
TRBV5-1	-	-	TRBJ2-7	CASSLQTGSTYEQYF	TGCGCCAGCAGCTTGCAAACTGGCAGTACCTACGAGCAGTACTTC
TRBV6-1	TRBD1	many	TRBJ2-7	CASSEGEQGVTF	TGTGCCAGCAGTGAGGGGGAACAGGGGGTTACGTTC
TRBV11-2	TRBD2	once	TRBJ2-2	CASSEQGLAANTGELFF	TGTGCCAGCAGCGAACAGGGACTAGCGGCGAACACCGGGGAGCTGTTTTTT
TRBV27	-	many	TRBJ1-6	CASRGRSSSYNSPLHF	TGTGCCAGCAGGGGACGATCGAGCTCCTATAATTCACCCCTCCACTTT
TRBV2	-	few	TRBJ2-1	CASSETRARRGNHEQFF	TGTGCCAGCAGTGAAACTAGAGCGCGGCGGGGAAACCATGAGCAGTTCTTC
TRBV7-9	-	many	TRBJ2-4	CASSFEGSLGRTKNIQYF	TGTGCCAGCAGCTTCGAAGGGTCGCTCGGCCGGACCAAAAACATTCAGTACTTC
TRBV7-9	-	many	TRBJ2-5	CASSSEETQYF	TGTGCCAGCAGTTCCGAAGAGACCCAGTACTTC
TRBV5-1	-	many	TRBJ2-5	CASSKNGIQQETQYF	TGCGCCAGCAGCAAGAATGGGATACAACAAGAGACCCAGTACTTC
TRBV6-1	-	many	TRBJ1-1	CASNNRVELAAFF	TGTGCCAGCAATAACAGGGTCGAGCTTGCAGCTTTCTTT
TRBV20-1	TRBD1	many	TRBJ1-2	CSARTGGATNYGYTF	TGCAGTGCCCGGACAGGGGGCGCGACTAACTATGGCTACACCTTC
TRBV2	TRBD2	many	TRBJ2-1	CASRGPAGVNNEQFF	TGTGCCAGCAGGGGACCAGCGGGAGTGAACAATGAGCAGTTCTTC
TRBV30	-	many	TRBJ1-2	CAWSVSHYGYTF	TGTGCCTGGAGTGTAAGTCACTATGGCTACACCTTC
TRBV29-1	TRBD2	many	TRBJ2-1	CSVEEMASGSEQFF	TGCAGCGTTGAAGAAATGGCTAGCGGAAGTGAGCAGTTCTTC
TRBV29-1	-	many	TRBJ1-1	CSLTQLGGTEAFF	TGCAGCTTAACCCAACTGGGAGGCACTGAAGCTTTCTTT
TRBV29-1	-	many	TRBJ2-1	CSVAQGAVTYNEQFF	TGCAGCGTTGCCCAGGGCGCCGTAACTTACAATGAGCAGTTCTTC
TRBV5-1	TRBD2	-	TRBJ2-2	CASSSLAGSMGPGELFF	TGCGCCAGCAGCTCACTAGCGGGTTCTATGGGGCCCGGGGAGCTGTTTTTT
TRBV6-6	-	many	TRBJ2-3	CASSYEKGRGGDTQYF	TGTGCCAGCAGTTACGAGAAAGGCAGGGGAGGGGATACGCAGTATTTT
TRBV20-1	-	few	TRBJ2-1	CSARDHKGSEQFF	TGCAGTGCTAGAGATCATAAGGGCTCTGAGCAGTTCTTC
TRBV7-9	-	many	TRBJ2-1	CASSLRVMNEQFF	TGTGCCAGCAGCTTACGGGTAATGAATGAGCAGTTCTTC
TRBV20-1	-	few	TRBJ2-6	CSALHLGLGANVLTF	TGCAGTGCCTTACACTTAGGGTTAGGGGCCAACGTCCTGACTTTC
TRBV28	-	many	TRBJ2-4	CATLSSPGAKNIQYF	TGTGCCACCCTTAGTTCTCCGGGGGCAAAAAACATTCAGTACTTC
TRBV29-1	-	-	TRBJ2-2	CSVEGDRDSYTGELFF	TGCAGCGTTGAAGGGGACCGGGACTCTTACACCGGGGAGCTGTTTTTT
TRBV7-9	-	few	TRBJ2-7	CASSGEVYEQYF	TGTGCCAGCAGCGGAGAAGTGTACGAGCAGTACTTC
TRBV18	-	many	TRBJ2-1	CASSPPLGTYNEQFF	TGTGCCAGCTCACCACCACTAGGAACCTACAATGAGCAGTTCTTC
TRBV12-3/TRBV12-4	-	once	TRBJ2-3	CSSWDATDTQYF	TGTAGCTCGTGGGATGCCACAGATACGCAGTATTTT
TRBV29-1	TRBD2	many	TRBJ2-7	CSVGTSQQPYEQYF	TGCAGCGTGGGGACTAGCCAACAGCCCTACGAGCAGTACTTC
TRBV19	TRBD1	-	TRBJ1-4	CASSTTGIFEKLFF	TGTGCCAGTAGTACGACAGGGATTTTCGAAAAACTGTTTTTT
TRBV5-1	TRBD1	many	TRBJ1-6	CASSGQGASGGNSPLHF	TGCGCCAGCAGTGGGCAGGGGGCCTCGGGAGGTAATTCACCCCTCCACTTT
TRBV10-3	-	few	TRBJ2-3	CAISETGDTQYF	TGTGCCATCAGTGAAACGGGGGATACGCAGTATTTT
TRBV15	-	many	TRBJ2-1	CATSRDLGSTGEQFF	TGTGCCACCAGCAGAGATCTGGGGAGCACCGGGGAGCAGTTCTTC
TRBV28	-	many	TRBJ2-3	CASSTRGGGTDTQYF	TGTGCCAGCAGTACCAGGGGGGGGGGCACAGATACGCAGTATTTT
TRBV29-1	-	many	TRBJ2-7	CSARDGTYEQYF	TGCAGCGCCCGGGACGGAACTTACGAGCAGTACTTC
TRBV29-1	-	many	TRBJ1-1	CSVEGGNTEAFF	TGCAGCGTTGAAGGGGGGAACACTGAAGCTTTCTTT
TRBV20-1	-	few	TRBJ2-2	CSAQRVVRTGELFF	TGCAGTGCTCAAAGGGTAGTACGGACCGGGGAGCTGTTTTTT
TRBV29-1	-	many	TRBJ2-5	CSGTGETQYF	TGCAGCGGAACAGGGGAGACCCAGTACTTC
TRBV4-1	TRBD1	-	TRBJ1-4	CASSQERTGSSEKLFF	TGCGCCAGCAGCCAAGAGCGGACAGGGAGTAGTGAAAAACTGTTTTTT
TRBV10-3	-	-	TRBJ2-3	CAISVTLGMTDTQYF	TGTGCCATCAGTGTTACTCTAGGAATGACAGATACGCAGTATTTT
TRBV27	TRBD1	many	TRBJ2-7	CASSLQGAQGEQYF	TGTGCCAGCAGTTTACAGGGGGCGCAGGGCGAGCAGTACTTC
TRBV7-2	TRBD2	many	TRBJ2-7	CASSLGLSGVSYEQYF	TGTGCCAGCAGCTTAGGTCTGAGCGGGGTCTCCTACGAGCAGTACTTC
TRBV20-1	-	-	TRBJ1-1	CSAKTPRRMNTEAFF	TGCAGTGCTAAGACTCCGCGGCGGATGAACACTGAAGCTTTCTTT
TRBV5-1	-	many	TRBJ2-3	CASSLERDTQYF	TGCGCCAGCAGCTTGGAGAGGGATACGCAGTATTTT
TRBV3-1	-	-	TRBJ2-7	CASSQRFSYEQYF	TGTGCCAGCAGCCAACGGTTTTCCTACGAGCAGTACTTC
TRBV7-3	-	-	TRBJ2-1	CASSQPGTPDNEQFF	TGTGCCAGCAGCCAACCCGGGACTCCCGACAATGAGCAGTTCTTC
TRBV12-2	-	-	TRBJ2-3	CASRFGTSGTTDTQYF	TGTGCAAGTCGCTTCGGGACTAGCGGCACCACAGATACGCAGTATTTT
TRBV6-5	-	many	TRBJ2-5	CASSYSGSGETQYF	TGTGCCAGCAGTTACTCAGGCAGTGGGGAGACCCAGTACTTC
TRBV25-1	TRBD2	few	TRBJ2-1	CASSGLAGGPTYNEQFF	TGTGCCAGCAGTGGACTAGCGGGAGGTCCTACCTACAATGAGCAGTTCTTC
TRBV5-1	TRBD1	few	TRBJ1-1	CASSQRQGSTQAFF	TGCGCCAGCAGCCAACGACAGGGTTCCACGCAAGCTTTCTTT
TRBV6-5	TRBD1	many	TRBJ2-7	CASSWGRQGDLYEQYF	TGTGCCAGCAGTTGGGGACGACAGGGGGACTTATACGAGCAGTACTTC
TRBV20-1	-	many	TRBJ2-2	CSARGVANTGELFF	TGCAGTGCTAGAGGGGTCGCGAACACCGGGGAGCTGTTTTTT
TRBV7-9	TRBD1	-	TRBJ1-1	CASSSPGRGGSGTEAFF	TGTGCCAGCAGCTCCCCGGGACGAGGGGGCAGTGGGACTGAAGCTTTCTTT